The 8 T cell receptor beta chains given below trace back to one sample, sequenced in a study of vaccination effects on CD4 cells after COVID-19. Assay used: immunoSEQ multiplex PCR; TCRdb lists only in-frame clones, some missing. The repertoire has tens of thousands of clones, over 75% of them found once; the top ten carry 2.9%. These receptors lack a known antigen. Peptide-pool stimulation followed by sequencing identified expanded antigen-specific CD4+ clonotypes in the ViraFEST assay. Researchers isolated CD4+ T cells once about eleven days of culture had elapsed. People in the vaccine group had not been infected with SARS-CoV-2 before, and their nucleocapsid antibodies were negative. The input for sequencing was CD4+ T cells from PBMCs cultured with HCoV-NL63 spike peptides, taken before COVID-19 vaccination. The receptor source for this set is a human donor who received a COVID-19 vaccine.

The CDR3 DNA reads as TGTGCCAGTAGTTACGACAGGGAGACTACTGAAGCTTTCTTT. Translated, it gives CASSYDRETTEAFF. The chain links TRBV19 to TRBJ1-1, with 7 positions matching TRBD1. This CDR3 is built from 14 residues. V lost 5 bases to trimming and J lost 5 bases; unmatched junction nucleotides: 8. Per germline, CDR1 LNHDA and CDR2 SQIVND (reference sequence).

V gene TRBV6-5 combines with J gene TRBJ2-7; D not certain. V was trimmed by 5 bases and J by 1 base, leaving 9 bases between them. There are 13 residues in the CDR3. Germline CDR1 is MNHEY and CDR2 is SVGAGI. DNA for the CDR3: TGTGCCAGCAGTAAACTGGGATCCTACGAGCAGTACGTC. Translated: CASSKLGSYEQYV.

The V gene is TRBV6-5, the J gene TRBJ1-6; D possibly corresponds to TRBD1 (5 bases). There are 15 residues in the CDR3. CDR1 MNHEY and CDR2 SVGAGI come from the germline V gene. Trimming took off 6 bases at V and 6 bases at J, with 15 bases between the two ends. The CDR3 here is CASSDLGGFNSPLHF. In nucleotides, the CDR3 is TGTGCCAGCAGCGACCTGGGGGGGTTTAATTCACCCCTCCACTTT.

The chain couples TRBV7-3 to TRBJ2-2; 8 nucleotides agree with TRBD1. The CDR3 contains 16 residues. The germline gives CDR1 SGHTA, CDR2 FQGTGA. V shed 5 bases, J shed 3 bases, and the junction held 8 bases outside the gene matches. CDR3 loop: CASSTQTGAYTGELFF. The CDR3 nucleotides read TGTGCCAGCAGCACCCAGACAGGGGCTTACACCGGGGAGCTGTTTTTT.

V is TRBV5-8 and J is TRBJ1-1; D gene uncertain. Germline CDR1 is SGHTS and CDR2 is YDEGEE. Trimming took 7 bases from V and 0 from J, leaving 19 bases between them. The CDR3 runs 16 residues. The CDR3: CASPNRGVGLNTEAFF. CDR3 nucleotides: TGTGCCAGCCCTAATCGTGGGGTTGGATTGAACACTGAAGCTTTCTTT.

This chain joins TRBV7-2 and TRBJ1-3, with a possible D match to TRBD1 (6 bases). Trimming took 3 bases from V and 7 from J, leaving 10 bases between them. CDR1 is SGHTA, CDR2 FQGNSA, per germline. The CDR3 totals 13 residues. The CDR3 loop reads CASSFDRTNTIYF. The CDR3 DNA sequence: TGTGCCAGCAGCTTCGACAGGACGAACACCATATATTTT.

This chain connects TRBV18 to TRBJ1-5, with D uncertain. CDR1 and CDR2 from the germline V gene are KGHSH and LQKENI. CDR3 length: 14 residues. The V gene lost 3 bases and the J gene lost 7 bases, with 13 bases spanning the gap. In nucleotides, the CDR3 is TGTGCCAGCTCACCGGGAGGACCTCCGCAGCCCCAGCATTTT. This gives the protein CASSPGGPPQPQHF.

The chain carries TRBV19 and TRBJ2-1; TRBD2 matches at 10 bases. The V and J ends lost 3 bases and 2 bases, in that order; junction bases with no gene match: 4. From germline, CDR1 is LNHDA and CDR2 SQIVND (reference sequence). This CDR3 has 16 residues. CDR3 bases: TGTGCCAGTAGTATTACTAGCGGGGCGCCCTACAATGAGCAGTTCTTC. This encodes CASSITSGAPYNEQFF.